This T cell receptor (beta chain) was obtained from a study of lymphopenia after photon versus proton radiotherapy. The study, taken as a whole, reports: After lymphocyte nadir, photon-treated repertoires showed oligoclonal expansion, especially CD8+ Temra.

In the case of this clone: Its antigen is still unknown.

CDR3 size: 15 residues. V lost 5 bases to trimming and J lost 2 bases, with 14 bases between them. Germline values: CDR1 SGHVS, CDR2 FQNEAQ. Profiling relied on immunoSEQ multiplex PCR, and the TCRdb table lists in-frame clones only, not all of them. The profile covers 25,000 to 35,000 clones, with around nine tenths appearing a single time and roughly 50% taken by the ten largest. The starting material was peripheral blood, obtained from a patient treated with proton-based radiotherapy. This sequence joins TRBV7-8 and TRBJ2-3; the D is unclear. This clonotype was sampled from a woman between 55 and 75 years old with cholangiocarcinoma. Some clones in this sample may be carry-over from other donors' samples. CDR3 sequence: CASSRPRITTDTQYF. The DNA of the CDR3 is TGTGCCAGCAGCCGACCCCGGATCACCACAGATACGCAGTATTTT.